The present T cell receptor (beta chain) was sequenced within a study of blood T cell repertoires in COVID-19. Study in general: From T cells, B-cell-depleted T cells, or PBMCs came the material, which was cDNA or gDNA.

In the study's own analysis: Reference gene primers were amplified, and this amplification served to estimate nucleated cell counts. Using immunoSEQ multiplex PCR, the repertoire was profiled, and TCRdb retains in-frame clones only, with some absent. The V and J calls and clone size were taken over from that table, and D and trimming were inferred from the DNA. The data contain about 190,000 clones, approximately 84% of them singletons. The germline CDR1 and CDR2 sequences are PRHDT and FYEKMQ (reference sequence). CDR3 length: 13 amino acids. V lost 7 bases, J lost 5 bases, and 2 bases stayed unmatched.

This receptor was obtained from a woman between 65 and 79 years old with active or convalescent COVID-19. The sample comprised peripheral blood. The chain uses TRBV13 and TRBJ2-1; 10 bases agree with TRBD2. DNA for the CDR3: TGTGCCAGCAAAACTAGCGGGAACAATGAGCAGTTCTTC. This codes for CASKTSGNNEQFF.